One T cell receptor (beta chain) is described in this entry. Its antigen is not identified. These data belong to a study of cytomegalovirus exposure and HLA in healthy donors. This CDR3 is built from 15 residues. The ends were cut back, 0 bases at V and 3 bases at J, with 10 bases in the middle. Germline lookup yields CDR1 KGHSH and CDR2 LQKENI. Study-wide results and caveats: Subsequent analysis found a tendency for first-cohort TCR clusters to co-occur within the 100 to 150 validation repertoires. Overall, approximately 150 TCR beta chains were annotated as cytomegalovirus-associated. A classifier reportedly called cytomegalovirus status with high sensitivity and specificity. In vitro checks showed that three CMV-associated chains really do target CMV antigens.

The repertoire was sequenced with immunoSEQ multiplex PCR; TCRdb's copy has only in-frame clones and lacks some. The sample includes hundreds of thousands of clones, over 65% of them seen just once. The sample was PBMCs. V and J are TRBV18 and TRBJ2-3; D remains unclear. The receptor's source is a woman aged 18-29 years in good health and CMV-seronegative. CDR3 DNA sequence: TGTGCCAGCTCACCACCGTCAGGATTTACAGATACGCAGTATTTT. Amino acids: CASSPPSGFTDTQYF.